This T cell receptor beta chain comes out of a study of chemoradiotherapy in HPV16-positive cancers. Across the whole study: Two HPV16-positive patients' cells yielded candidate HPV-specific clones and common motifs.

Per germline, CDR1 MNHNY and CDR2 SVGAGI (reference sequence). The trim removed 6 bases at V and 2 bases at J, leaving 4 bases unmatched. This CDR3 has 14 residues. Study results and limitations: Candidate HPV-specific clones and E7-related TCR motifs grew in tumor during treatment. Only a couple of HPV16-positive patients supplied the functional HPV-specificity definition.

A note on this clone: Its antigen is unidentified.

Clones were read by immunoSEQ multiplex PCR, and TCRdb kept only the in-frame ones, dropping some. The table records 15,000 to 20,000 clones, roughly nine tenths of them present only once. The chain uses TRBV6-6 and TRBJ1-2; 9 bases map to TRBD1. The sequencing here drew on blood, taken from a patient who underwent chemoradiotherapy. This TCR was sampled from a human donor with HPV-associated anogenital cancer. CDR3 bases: TGTGCCAGCAGGCCGGGGACAGGGAACTATGGCTACACCTTC. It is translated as CASRPGTGNYGYTF.